Sequencing of this T cell receptor beta chain was carried out in a study of T cells in Graves' hyperthyroidism and ophthalmopathy. The study excluded patients with uncontrolled infection, other autoimmune disease, pregnancy or lactation. The V end was cut by 3 bases, the J end by 1 base, with 12 bases between. The V gene's germline CDR1 is MNHEY and CDR2 SMNVEV (reference sequence). This CDR3 has 15 residues. RNA transcripts provided the source from which TCR beta CDR3 regions were amplified. The HTBI primer set was used in a first-round RT-PCR of the TCR CDR3. TCRdb re-called the multiplex PCR reads with MiXCR, one entry per CDR3 protein. The sample carries 250,000 to 300,000 distinct CDR3 sequences, roughly 15% recorded once.

Specimen: blood. The TCR sequence derives from a woman between 35 and 50 years old with Graves' hyperthyroidism that later progressed to Graves' ophthalmopathy. The chain combines TRBV27 with TRBJ1-2; D gene uncertain. The CDR3 sequence: CASSFSSTVNYGYTF. The CDR3 DNA is TGTGCCAGCAGTTTCTCCTCGACCGTTAACTATGGCTACACCTTC.